The clone carrying this TCR beta chain was seen only once. This sample was taken from a study of blood T cell repertoires in COVID-19. Study in general: Samples came from the United States, Italy and Spain, spanning acute and convalescent COVID-19. PBMCs, B-cell-depleted T cells, or T cells provided the cDNA or gDNA that made up the material.

In germline, CDR1 is SGHVS, CDR2 FNYEAQ. V lost 4 bases, J lost 1 base, and 14 bases lay in between. The CDR3 covers 15 residues. In the authors' methods: Using reference gene primer amplification, nucleated cell counts were estimated. Sequencing was performed with immunoSEQ multiplex PCR; in TCRdb, only in-frame clones are kept and a portion is missing. V and J calls and clone size come straight from that table; D and trimming were deduced from the DNA. There are around 430,000 clones in the sample; roughly 88% occur only once, and around 12% lies in the top ten. Patients of the Seattle cohort, enrolled during active infection, were followed longitudinally.

The chain employs TRBV7-6 and TRBJ2-7, with D possibly matching TRBD1 (6 bases). The TCR was taken from a woman in her forties or fifties with COVID-19, enrolled during active disease. The sample comprised peripheral blood. CDR3 in DNA: TGTGCCAGCAGCTCGGGACAAGAGGCATCCTACGAGCAGTACTTC. Translated, it gives CASSSGQEASYEQYF.